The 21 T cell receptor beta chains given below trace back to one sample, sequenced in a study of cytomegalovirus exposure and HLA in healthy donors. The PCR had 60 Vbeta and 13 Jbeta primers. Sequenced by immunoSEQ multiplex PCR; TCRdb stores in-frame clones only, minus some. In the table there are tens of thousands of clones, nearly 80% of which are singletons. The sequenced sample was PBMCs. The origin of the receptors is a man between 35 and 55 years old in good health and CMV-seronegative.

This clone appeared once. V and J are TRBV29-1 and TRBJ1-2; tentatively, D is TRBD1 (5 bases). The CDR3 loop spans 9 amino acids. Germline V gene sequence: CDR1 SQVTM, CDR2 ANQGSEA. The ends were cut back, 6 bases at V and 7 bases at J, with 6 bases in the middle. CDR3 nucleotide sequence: TGCAGCGTAGACAGTGGCTACACCTTC. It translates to CSVDSGYTF.

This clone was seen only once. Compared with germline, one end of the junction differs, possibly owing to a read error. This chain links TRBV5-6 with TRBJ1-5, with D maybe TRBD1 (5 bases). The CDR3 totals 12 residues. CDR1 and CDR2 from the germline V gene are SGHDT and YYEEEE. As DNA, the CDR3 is TGTGCCAGCAGCCGGCGGGGCTCCTCGATACTCTTT. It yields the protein CASSRRGSSILF.

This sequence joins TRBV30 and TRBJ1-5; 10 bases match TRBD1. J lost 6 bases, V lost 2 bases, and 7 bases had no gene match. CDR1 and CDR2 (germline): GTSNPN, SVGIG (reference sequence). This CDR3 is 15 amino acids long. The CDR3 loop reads CAWSPTTGGFQPQHF. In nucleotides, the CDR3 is TGTGCCTGGAGTCCGACGACAGGGGGCTTTCAGCCCCAGCATTTT. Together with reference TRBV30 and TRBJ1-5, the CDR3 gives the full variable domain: SQTIHQWPATLVQPVGSPLSLECTVEGTSNPNLYWYRQAAGRGLQLLFYSVGIGQISSEVPQNLSASRPQDRQFILSSKKLLLSDSGFYLCAWSPTTGGFQPQHFGDGTRLSIL.

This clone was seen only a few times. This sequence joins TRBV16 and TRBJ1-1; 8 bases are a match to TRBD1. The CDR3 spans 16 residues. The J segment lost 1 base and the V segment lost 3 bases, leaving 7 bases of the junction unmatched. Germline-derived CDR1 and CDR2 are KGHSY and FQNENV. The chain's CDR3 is CASSHPGTGPNTEAFF. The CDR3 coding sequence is TGTGCCAGCAGCCATCCCGGGACAGGCCCGAACACTGAAGCTTTCTTT.

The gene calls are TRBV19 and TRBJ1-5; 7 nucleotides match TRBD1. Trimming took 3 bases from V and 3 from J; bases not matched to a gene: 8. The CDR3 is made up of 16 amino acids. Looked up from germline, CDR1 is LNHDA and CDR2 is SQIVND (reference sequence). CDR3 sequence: CASSIFSGTVNQPQHF. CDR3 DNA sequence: TGTGCCAGTAGTATCTTTTCCGGGACAGTCAATCAGCCCCAGCATTTT.

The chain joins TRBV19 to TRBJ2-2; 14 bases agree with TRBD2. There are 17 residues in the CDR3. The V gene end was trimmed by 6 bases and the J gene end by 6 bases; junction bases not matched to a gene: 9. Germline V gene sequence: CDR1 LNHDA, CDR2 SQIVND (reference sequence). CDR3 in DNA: TGTGCCAGTAGGCTATCCGGGACTAGCGGGAGTCCCGGGGAGCTGTTTTTT. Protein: CASRLSGTSGSPGELFF.

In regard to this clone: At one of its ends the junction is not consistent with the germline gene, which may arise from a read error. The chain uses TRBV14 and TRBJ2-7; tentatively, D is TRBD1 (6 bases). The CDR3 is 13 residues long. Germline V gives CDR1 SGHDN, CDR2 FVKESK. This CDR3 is CASSQVGTPHSDF. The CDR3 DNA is TGTGCCAGCAGCCAAGTTGGGACACCGCACAGTGACTTC.

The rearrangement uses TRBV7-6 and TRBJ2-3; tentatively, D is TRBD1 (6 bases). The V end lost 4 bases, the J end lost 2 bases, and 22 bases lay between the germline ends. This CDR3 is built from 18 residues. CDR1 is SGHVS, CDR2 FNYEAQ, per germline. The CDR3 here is CASSSTNIDRRLTDTQYF. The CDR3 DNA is TGTGCCAGCAGCTCAACGAACATAGACAGGAGGCTCACAGATACGCAGTATTTT.

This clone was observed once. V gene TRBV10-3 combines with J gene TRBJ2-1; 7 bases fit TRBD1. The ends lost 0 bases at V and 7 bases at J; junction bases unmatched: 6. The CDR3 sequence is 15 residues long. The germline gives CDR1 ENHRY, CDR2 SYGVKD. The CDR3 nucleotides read TGTGCCATCAGTGAGTCCCCGGGACAGATGAATGAGCAGTTCTTC. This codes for CAISESPGQMNEQFF.

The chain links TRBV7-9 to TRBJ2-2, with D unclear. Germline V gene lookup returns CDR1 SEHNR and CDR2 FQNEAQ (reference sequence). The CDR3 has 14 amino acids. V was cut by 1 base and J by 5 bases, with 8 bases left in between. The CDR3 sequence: CASSLGRQTGELFF. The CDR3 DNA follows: TGTGCCAGCAGCTTAGGTAGACAAACCGGGGAGCTGTTTTTT.

CDR3 region: CASSVEGGHYNEQFF. CDR3 nucleotide sequence: TGTGCCAGCAGCGTAGAAGGAGGTCATTACAATGAGCAGTTCTTC. The chain uses TRBV9 and TRBJ2-1, with D perhaps TRBD2 (5 bases). The V and J ends lost 0 bases and 4 bases respectively, with 11 bases between them. The CDR3 has 15 residues. Germline V lookup: CDR1 SGDLS, CDR2 YYNGEE.

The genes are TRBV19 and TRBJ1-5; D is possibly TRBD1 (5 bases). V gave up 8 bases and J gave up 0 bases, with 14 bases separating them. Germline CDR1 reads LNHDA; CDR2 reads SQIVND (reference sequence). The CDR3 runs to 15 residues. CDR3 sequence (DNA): TGTGCCAGTCAGTCCCCAGGGATTAGCAATCAGCCCCAGCATTTT. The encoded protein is CASQSPGISNQPQHF.

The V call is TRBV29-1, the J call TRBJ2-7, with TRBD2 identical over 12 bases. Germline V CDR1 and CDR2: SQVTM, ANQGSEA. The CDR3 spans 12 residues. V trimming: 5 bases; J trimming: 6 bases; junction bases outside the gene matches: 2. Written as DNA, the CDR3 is TGCAGCGTTAAACTAGCGGGGGGCGAGCAGTACTTC. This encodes CSVKLAGGEQYF.

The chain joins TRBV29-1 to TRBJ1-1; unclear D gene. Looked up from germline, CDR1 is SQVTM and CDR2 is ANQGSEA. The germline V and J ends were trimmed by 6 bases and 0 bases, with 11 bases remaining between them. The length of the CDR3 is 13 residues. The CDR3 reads CSVARLVNTEAFF. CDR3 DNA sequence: TGCAGCGTGGCCAGACTGGTGAACACTGAAGCTTTCTTT.

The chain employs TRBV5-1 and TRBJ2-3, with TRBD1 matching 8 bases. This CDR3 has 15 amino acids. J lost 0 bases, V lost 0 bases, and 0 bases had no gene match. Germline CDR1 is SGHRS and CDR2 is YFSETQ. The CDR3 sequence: CASSLGDRSTDTQYF. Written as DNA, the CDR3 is TGCGCCAGCAGCTTGGGGGACAGGAGCACAGATACGCAGTATTTT.

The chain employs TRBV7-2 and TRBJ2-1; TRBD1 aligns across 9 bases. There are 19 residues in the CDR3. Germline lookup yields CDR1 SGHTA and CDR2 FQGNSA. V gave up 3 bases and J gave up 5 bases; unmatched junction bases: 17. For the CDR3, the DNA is TGTGCCAGCAGCTTCCCCCGGGACAGGGCCCGGGGGACAGACAATGAGCAGTTCTTC. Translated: CASSFPRDRARGTDNEQFF.

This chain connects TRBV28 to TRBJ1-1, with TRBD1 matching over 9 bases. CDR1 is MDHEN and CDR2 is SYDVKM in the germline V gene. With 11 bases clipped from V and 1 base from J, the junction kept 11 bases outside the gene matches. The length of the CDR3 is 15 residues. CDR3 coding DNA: TGTGCCTACTCAAGGCAACAGGGGGCGAACACTGAAGCTTTCTTT. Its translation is CAYSRQQGANTEAFF.

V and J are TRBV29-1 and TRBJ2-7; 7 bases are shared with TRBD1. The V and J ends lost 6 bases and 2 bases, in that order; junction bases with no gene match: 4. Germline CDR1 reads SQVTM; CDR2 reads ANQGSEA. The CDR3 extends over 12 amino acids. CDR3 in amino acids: CSVAGTAYEQYF. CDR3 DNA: TGCAGCGTCGCCGGGACAGCCTACGAGCAGTACTTC.

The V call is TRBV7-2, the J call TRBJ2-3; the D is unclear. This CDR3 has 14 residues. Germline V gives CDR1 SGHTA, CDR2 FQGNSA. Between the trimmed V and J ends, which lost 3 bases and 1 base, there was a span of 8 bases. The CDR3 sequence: CASSFSQGTDTQYF. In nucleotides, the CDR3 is TGTGCCAGCAGCTTTTCCCAGGGCACAGATACGCAGTATTTT.

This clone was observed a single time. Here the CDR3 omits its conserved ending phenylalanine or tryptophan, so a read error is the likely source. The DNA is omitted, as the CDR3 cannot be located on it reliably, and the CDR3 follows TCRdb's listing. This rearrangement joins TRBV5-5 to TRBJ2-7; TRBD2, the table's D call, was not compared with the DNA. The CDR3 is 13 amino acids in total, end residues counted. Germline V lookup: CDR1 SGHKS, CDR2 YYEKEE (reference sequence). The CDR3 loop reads CASSSGPSGTSKI.

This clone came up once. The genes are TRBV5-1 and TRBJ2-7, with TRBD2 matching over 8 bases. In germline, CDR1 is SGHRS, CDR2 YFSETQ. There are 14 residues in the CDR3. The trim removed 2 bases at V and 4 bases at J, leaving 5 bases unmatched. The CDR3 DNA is TGCGCCAGCAGCTTCGGTAGCGGGACTTACGAGCAGTACTTC. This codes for CASSFGSGTYEQYF.